This T cell receptor beta chain is drawn from a study of post-analysis software for immune sequencing data. In the study overall: Clinical courses comprised relapsing-remitting, secondary progressive and progressive-relapsing multiple sclerosis.

Germline V gene data show CDR1 as SGHTA and CDR2 as FQGNSA. This CDR3 contains 13 residues. The V and J ends lost 5 bases and 6 bases respectively, with 10 bases between them. In the case of this clonotype: Antigen specificity is unknown.

Libraries were made from TCR beta cDNA, and they carried unique molecular identifiers. Input of about 0.9 to 10 million T cells yielded 500,000 to 550,000 cDNA molecules. In TCRdb, the PCR reads were re-called with MiXCR into one record per CDR3 protein. The sample has hundreds of thousands of distinct CDR3 sequences; roughly 45% are singletons. General study points: A handful of TRBV segments occurring more often in patients than controls included TRBV5-6, TRBV5-1 and TRBV20-1.

This rearrangement joins TRBV7-2 to TRBJ1-4, with D possibly matching TRBD1 (6 bases). What was sequenced was blood. The origin of this receptor is a girl under 18 with multiple sclerosis. The CDR3 loop reads CASSRGQDEKLFF. CDR3 in DNA: TGTGCCAGCAGCCGGGGGCAAGATGAAAAACTGTTTTTT.